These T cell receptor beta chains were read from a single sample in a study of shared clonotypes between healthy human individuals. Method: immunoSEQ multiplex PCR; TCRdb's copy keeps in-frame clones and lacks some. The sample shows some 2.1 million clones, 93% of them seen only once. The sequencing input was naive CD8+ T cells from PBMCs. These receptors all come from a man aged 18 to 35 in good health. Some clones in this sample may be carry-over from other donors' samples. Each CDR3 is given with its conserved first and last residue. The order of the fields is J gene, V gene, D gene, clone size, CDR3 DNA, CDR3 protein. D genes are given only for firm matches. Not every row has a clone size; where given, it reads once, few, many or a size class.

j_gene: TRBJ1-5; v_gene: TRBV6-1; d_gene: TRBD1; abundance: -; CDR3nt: TGTGCCAGCAGCAAGCCACAGGGGGACAATCAGCCCCAGCATTTT; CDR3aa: CASSKPQGDNQPQHF
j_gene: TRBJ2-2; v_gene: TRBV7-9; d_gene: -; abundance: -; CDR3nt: TGTGCCAGCAGAGACACCGGGGAGCTGTTTTTT; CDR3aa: CASRDTGELFF
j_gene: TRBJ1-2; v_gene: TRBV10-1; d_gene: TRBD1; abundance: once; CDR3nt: TGCGCCAGCAGTGACCGGACAGGGAGGAAGCACTATGGCTACACCTTC; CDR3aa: CASSDRTGRKHYGYTF
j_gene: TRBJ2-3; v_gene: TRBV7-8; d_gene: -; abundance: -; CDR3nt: TGTGCCAGCAGTCGTCGGAGAGATACGCAGTATTTT; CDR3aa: CASSRRRDTQYF
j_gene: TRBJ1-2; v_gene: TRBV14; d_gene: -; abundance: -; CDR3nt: TGTGCCAGCAGTACAGGGATCTATGGCTACACCTTC; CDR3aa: CASSTGIYGYTF
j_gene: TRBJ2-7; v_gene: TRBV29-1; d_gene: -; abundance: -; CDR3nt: TGCAGCGTTGCTCCGGACAACTCCTACGAGCAGTACTTC; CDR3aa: CSVAPDNSYEQYF
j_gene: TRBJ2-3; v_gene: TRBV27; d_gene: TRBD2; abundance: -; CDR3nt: TGTGCCAGCAGTCCGCCCACGACTAGCGGGAGGCCGGTACGCACAGATACGCAGTATTTT; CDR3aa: CASSPPTTSGRPVRTDTQYF
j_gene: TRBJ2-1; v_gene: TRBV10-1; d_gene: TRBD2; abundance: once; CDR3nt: TGCGCCAGCAGTGAAGGACTAGCGGGAAACAATGAGCAGTTCTTC; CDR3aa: CASSEGLAGNNEQFF
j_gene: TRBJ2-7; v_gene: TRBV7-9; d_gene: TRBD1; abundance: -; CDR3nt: TGTGCCAGCAGCTCATCGGAGGACAGGGGCTACGAGCAGTACTTC; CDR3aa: CASSSSEDRGYEQYF
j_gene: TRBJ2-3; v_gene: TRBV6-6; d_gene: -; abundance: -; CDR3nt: TGTGCCAGCAATCTACTAGACGTTGTGGATACGCAGTATTTT; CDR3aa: CASNLLDVVDTQYF
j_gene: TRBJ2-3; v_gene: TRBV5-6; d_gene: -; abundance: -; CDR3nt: TGTGCCAGCAGCTATAGCGTCACAGATACGCAGTATTTT; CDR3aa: CASSYSVTDTQYF
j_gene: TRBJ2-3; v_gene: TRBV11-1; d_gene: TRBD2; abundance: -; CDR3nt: TGTGCCAGCAGCTGGTGGCGGGAGCTCACAGATACGCAGTATTTT; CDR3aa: CASSWWRELTDTQYF
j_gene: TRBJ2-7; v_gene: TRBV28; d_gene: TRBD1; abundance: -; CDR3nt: TGTGCCAGCAGGGGATGGAAGGGGGCCCCCTACGAGCAGTACTTC; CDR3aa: CASRGWKGAPYEQYF
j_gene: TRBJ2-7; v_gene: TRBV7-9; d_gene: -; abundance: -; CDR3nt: TGTGCCAGCAGCTTCAATAGCGGCTACGAGCAGTACTTC; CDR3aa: CASSFNSGYEQYF
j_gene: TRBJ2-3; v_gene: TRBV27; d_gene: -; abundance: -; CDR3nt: TGTGCCAGCAGTTTGAGAGTGTGGGGTGGCACAGATACGCAGTATTTT; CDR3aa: CASSLRVWGGTDTQYF
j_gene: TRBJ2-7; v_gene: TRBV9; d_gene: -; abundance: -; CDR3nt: TGTGCCAGCAGCGTATCCCCAGGGGAGTCCTACGAGCAGTACTTC; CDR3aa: CASSVSPGESYEQYF
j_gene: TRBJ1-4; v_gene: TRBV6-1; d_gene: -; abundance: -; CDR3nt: TGTGCCAGCAGGGAGGGACTTCTGTTTTTT; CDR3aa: CASREGLLFF
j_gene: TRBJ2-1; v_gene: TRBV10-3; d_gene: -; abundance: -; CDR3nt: TGTGCCATCAGTGATCCGACCGGGATCCTCTCCTACAATGAGCAGTTCTTC; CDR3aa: CAISDPTGILSYNEQFF
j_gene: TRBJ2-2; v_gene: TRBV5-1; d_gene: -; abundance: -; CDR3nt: TGCGCCAGCAGCTGGACGCGCGTTTCTCGGGGATCGAACACCGGGGAGCTGTTTTTT; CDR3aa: CASSWTRVSRGSNTGELFF
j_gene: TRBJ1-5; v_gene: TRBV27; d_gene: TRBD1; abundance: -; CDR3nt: TGTGCCAGCAGTCCCATACAGGGGCATCAGCCCCAGCATTTT; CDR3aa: CASSPIQGHQPQHF
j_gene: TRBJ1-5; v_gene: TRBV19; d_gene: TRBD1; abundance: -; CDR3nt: TGTGCCAGTAGTATAGTGGGTGGGGACAGATCATATAGCAATCAGCCCCAGCATTTT; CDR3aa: CASSIVGGDRSYSNQPQHF
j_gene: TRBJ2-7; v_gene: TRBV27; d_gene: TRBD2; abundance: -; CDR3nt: TGTGCCAGCAGGAGTCGGCTAGCGGGAGGTCCGGGAGAGGGCGAGCAGTACTTC; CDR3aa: CASRSRLAGGPGEGEQYF
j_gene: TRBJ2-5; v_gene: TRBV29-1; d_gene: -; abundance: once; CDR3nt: TGCAGCGTTGAAGAGGGGCGCAGGCTAAGTGAGACCCAGTACTTC; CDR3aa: CSVEEGRRLSETQYF
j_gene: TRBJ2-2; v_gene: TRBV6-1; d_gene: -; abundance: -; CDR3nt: TGTGCCAGCAGTGAATGGGACTTCGAAGGGGCCGGGGAGCTGTTTTTT; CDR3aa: CASSEWDFEGAGELFF
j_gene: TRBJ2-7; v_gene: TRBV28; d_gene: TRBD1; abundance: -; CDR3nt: TGTGCCAGCAGTTTTGGACAGGGGATGGACGAGCAGTACTTC; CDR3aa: CASSFGQGMDEQYF
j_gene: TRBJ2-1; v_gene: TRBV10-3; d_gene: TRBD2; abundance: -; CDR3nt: TGTGCCATCAGTGACCGGACTAGCGGGAGAGACCCCAACAATGAGCAGTTCTTC; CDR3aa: CAISDRTSGRDPNNEQFF
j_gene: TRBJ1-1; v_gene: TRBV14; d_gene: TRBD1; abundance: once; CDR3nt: TGTGCCAGCAGCCAAGACTTTACAGGGACAGTCGACACTGAAGCTTTCTTT; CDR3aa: CASSQDFTGTVDTEAFF
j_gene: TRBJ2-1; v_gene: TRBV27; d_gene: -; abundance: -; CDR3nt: TGTGCCAGCAGTACCCTTAGCCAAAACTACAATGAGCAGTTCTTC; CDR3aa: CASSTLSQNYNEQFF
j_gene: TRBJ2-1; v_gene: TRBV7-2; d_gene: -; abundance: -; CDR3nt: TGTGCCAGCAGCCCTCGTCCCAATGAGCAGTTCTTC; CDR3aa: CASSPRPNEQFF
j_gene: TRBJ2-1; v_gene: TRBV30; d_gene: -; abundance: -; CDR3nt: TGTGCCGGCGGACACTATTACAATGAGCAGTTCTTC; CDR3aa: CAGGHYYNEQFF
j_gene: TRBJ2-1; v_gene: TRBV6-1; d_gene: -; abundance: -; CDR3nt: TGTGCCAGCAGTGAACCTTATTCAGTCTACAATGAGCAGTTCTTC; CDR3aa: CASSEPYSVYNEQFF
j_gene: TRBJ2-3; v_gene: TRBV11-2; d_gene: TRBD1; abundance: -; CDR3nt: TGTGCCAGCAGCTTAGATCCGGCAGGGGGTCTAAGCACAGATACGCAGTATTTT; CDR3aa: CASSLDPAGGLSTDTQYF
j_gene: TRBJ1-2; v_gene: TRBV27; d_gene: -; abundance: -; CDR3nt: TGTGCCAGCAGTTTAGTCCCGACAGGAGTTAACTATGGCTACACCTTC; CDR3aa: CASSLVPTGVNYGYTF
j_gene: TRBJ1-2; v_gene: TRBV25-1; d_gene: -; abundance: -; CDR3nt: TGTGCCAGCAGTGACTATGGGTCAGAAGCGACTAACTATGGCTACACCTTC; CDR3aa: CASSDYGSEATNYGYTF
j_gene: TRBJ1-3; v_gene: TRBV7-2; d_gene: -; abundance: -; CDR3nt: TGTGCCAGCAGCCAGCAGGGACTCGAGAACACCATATATTTT; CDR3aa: CASSQQGLENTIYF
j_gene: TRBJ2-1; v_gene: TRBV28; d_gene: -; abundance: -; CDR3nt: TGTGCCAGCAGTTTATTCCCGGGACAACCTGAGCAGTTCTTC; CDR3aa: CASSLFPGQPEQFF
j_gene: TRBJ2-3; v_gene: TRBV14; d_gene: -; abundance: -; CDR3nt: TGTGCCAGCAGCCAAGATGGCGAGGGTATAACAGATACGCAGTATTTT; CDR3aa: CASSQDGEGITDTQYF
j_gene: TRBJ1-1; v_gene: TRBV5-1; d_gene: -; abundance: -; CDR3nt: TGCGCCAGCAGCTATACGGGATTCGTCACTGAAGCTTTCTTT; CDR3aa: CASSYTGFVTEAFF
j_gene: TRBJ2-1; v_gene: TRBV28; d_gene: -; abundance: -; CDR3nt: TGTGCCAGCAGTGGGACGTCTAGCGCCTACAATGAGCAGTTCTTC; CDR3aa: CASSGTSSAYNEQFF
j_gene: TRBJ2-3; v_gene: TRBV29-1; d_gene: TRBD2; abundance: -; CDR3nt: TGCAGCGGCCTTGCGGGAGAGGTTCGAACAGATACGCAGTATTTT; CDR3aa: CSGLAGEVRTDTQYF
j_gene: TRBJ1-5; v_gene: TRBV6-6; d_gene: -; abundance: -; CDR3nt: TGTGCCAGTCCGGATCAGCCCCAGCATTTT; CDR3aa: CASPDQPQHF
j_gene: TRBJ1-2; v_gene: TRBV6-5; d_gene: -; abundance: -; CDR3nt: TGTGCCAGCAGTTACAGCGGCAACTATGGCTACACCTTC; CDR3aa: CASSYSGNYGYTF
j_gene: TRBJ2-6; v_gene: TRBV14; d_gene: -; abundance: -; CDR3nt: TGTGCCAGCAGGGGGTTACCCGGGGCCAACGTCCTGACTTTC; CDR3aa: CASRGLPGANVLTF
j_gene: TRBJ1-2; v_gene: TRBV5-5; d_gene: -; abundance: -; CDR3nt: TGTGCCAGCAGCTCTAGGGGGGCTGGCTACACCTTC; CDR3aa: CASSSRGAGYTF
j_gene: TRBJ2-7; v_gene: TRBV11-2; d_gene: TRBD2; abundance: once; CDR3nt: TGTGCCAGCAGCTTGGCCGTAGCGGGAGTAGAGTACTTC; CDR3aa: CASSLAVAGVEYF
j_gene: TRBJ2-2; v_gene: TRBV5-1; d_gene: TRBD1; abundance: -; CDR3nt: TGCGCCAGCAGCTTCGGATACGGACAGGGGGACACCGGGGAGCTGTTTTTT; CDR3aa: CASSFGYGQGDTGELFF
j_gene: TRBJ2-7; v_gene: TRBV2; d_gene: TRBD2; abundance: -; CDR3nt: TGTGCCAGCAGTGAGCCCAGCGGGAGGGCCTTCAACGAGCAGTACTTC; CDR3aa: CASSEPSGRAFNEQYF
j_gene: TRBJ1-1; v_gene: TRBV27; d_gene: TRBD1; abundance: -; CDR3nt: TGTGCCAGCAGTCCCCCCCCGGACAGGGAAAGGTACACTGAAGCTTTCTTT; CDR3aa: CASSPPPDRERYTEAFF
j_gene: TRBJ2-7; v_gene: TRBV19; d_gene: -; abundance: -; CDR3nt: TGTGCCAGTAGTATAGAGGGCAGAGACGAGCAGTACTTC; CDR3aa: CASSIEGRDEQYF
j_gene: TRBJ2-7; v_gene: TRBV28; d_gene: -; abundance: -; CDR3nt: TGTGCCAGCAGTTTACCCTCCGACAGGCCCTTCTACGAGCAGTACTTC; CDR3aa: CASSLPSDRPFYEQYF
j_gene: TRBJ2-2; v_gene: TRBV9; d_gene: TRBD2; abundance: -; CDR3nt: TGTGCCAGCAGGGGGACTAGCGGGAGAAACGCCGGGGAGCTGTTTTTT; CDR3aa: CASRGTSGRNAGELFF
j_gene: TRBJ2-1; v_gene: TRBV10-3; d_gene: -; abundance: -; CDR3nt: TGTGCCATCAGTGAGTCTAGGTACAGTGAGCAGTTCTTC; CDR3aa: CAISESRYSEQFF
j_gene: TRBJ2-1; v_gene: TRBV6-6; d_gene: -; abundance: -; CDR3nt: TGTGCCACCACACTAGCTTTTGAGCAGTTCTTC; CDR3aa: CATTLAFEQFF
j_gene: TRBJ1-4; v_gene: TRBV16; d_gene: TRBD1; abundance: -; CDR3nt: TGTGCCAGCAGCCCCTATTATCAGGGGGACACAGCTAATGAAAAACTGTTTTTT; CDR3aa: CASSPYYQGDTANEKLFF
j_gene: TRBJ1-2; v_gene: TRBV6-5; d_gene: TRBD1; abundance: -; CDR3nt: TGTGCCAGCAGTTACAGACAGGGTGTAGATGGCTACACCTTC; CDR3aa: CASSYRQGVDGYTF
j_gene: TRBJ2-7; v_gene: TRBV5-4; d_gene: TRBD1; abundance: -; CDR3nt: TGTGCCATTTACGGAGGGCAGGGGGCCCTCGAGCAGTACTTC; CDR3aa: CAIYGGQGALEQYF
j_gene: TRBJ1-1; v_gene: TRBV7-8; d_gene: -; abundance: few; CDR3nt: TGTGCCAGCATCCATGGGAGGAGGGCAACTGAAGCTTTCTTT; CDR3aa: CASIHGRRATEAFF
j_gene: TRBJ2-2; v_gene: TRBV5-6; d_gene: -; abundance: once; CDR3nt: TGTGCCAGCAGCTTCCCCCGGGCCGTGAACACCGGGGAGCTGTTTTTT; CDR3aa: CASSFPRAVNTGELFF
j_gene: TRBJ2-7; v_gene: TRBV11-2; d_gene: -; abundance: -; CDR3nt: TGTGCCAGCAGCTTCGGGACTGCTGCCTACGAGCAGTACTTC; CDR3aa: CASSFGTAAYEQYF